This TCR beta chain was retrieved from a study of blood T cells in healthy people across ages. With a J-beta primer mix and a sample-barcoded 5' primer, a second PCR ran roughly 6 to 11 cycles. Each CDR3 protein is one row after TCRdb ran MiXCR on the 5' RACE reads. The sample holds about 720,000 distinct CDR3 sequences, approximately 22% seen once. The germline V gene encodes CDR1 DFQATT and CDR2 SNEGSKA (reference sequence). V gave up 7 bases and J gave up 6 bases, with 14 bases separating them. The CDR3 is 12 residues long. Input material: blood. The clonotype originates from a man between 65 and 79 years old in good health. The chain carries TRBV20-1 and TRBJ2-3; D might be TRBD2 (6 bases). CDR3 sequence: CSGIWRADTQYF. Written as DNA, the CDR3 is TGCAGTGGAATTTGGAGGGCGGATACGCAGTATTTT.